The present entry profiles one T cell receptor (beta chain) with its context. The data derive from a study of shared clonotypes between healthy human individuals. CDR3 length: 14 residues. CD8 cells classed as naive were CD45RO-negative and positively selected for CCR7, excluding terminally differentiated effector memory CD45RA+ cells. Here immunoSEQ multiplex PCR was the method, and the copy in TCRdb shows in-frame clones only, minus some. In the table there are about 650,000 clones, nearly 97% of which are singletons. This sequence was found in a woman in her thirties in good health. The sequencing sample was made of naive CD8+ T cells sorted from blood. The chain links TRBV21-1 to TRBJ1-4. TRBV21-1 is labeled a pseudogene. CDR3 in DNA: TGTGCCAGCAGCAAAGGAGGGCAGGGAGAAAAACTGTTTTTT. It codes for CASSKGGQGEKLFF.